What follows are 18 T cell receptor beta chains derived from one specimen sequenced in a study of blood T cell repertoires in COVID-19. Some clones are missing from TCRdb's copy, which holds only in-frame ones; the method was immunoSEQ multiplex PCR. Here the sample spans over 6,000 clones, 86% being singletons. Sequencing input: peripheral blood. These receptors originate from a human donor with active COVID-19. The donor label of this sample is uncertain.

The chain joins TRBV28 to TRBJ2-7, with 7 bases that match TRBD1. After removal of 9 bases from V and 0 bases from J, the junction contained 5 bases not matched to a gene. Germline-derived CDR1 and CDR2 are MDHEN and SYDVKM. The CDR3 length is 13 residues. The CDR3 nucleotides are TGTGCCAGTCAAAGGGGGCACTCCTACGAGCAGTACTTC. Its translation: CASQRGHSYEQYF.

This chain uses TRBV15 with TRBJ2-3, with 8 nucleotides matching TRBD2. CDR3 length: 16 amino acids. Unmatched junction bases numbered 3, after V lost 1 base and J lost 0 bases. Germline V gene data show CDR1 as LNHNV and CDR2 as YYDKDF (reference sequence). CDR3 protein: CATSRGASGSTDTQYF. The CDR3 region has the DNA TGTGCCACCAGCAGAGGGGCTAGCGGGAGCACAGATACGCAGTATTTT.

The CDR3 sequence: CASSQAWQGGFEQYF. In DNA form, the CDR3 reads TGCGCCAGCAGCCAAGCCTGGCAGGGTGGATTCGAGCAGTACTTC. The chain combines TRBV4-1 with TRBJ2-7; D is perhaps TRBD1 (5 bases). This CDR3 contains 15 residues. Trimming stripped 1 base from V and 6 bases from J, with 16 bases between. Germline values: CDR1 MGHRA, CDR2 YSYEKL.

For the CDR3, the DNA is TGTGCCAGCAGTTATTTCCAGGGATCCTCCTACGAGCAGTACTTC. Its translation is CASSYFQGSSYEQYF. The chain employs TRBV6-5 and TRBJ2-7, with TRBD1 as a possible D gene (5 bases). V was pared by 3 bases and J by 0 bases, with 12 bases between. The CDR3 totals 15 residues. Germline lookup yields CDR1 MNHEY and CDR2 SVGAGI.

The chain uses TRBV7-2 and TRBJ2-3, with TRBD2 matching over 12 bases. V shed 7 bases, J shed 0 bases, and the junction held 5 bases outside the gene matches. The CDR3 is 16 amino acids. Germline V gene data show CDR1 as SGHTA and CDR2 as FQGNSA. Here the CDR3 reads CASKLAGGRSTDTQYF. The CDR3 bases are TGTGCCAGCAAACTAGCGGGGGGCCGTAGCACAGATACGCAGTATTTT.

The rearrangement joins TRBV6-5 to TRBJ1-4, with a tentative D call TRBD1 (5 bases). Between the trimmed V and J ends, which lost 3 bases and 8 bases, there was a span of 10 bases. The CDR3 contains 13 residues. Per germline, CDR1 MNHEY and CDR2 SVGAGI. CDR3 sequence (DNA): TGTGCCAGCAGTTATGGGGGGAGGGAAAAACTGTTTTTT. Protein: CASSYGGREKLFF.

The rearrangement joins TRBV5-4 to TRBJ1-6, with 7 bases fitting TRBD1. V gave up 3 bases and J gave up 1 base; unmatched junction bases: 4. In germline, CDR1 is SGHNT, CDR2 YYREEE (reference sequence). CDR3 length: 16 amino acids. CDR3 in amino acids: CASSSQGLSYNSPLHF. The DNA for the CDR3 is TGTGCCAGCAGCTCACAGGGGTTGTCCTATAATTCACCCCTCCACTTT.

This chain uses TRBV25-1 with TRBJ1-4; D remains ambiguous. V lost 2 bases and J 5 bases, leaving 3 bases between the germline ends. CDR3 size: 12 residues. CDR1 MGHDK and CDR2 SYGVNS come from the germline V gene. The CDR3 DNA follows: TGTGCCAGCAGTGAAATAAATGAAAAACTGTTTTTT. It is translated as CASSEINEKLFF. The full variable domain, in which reference TRBV25-1 and TRBJ1-4 provide the parts outside the CDR3, is EADIYQTPRYLVIGTGKKITLECSQTMGHDKMYWYQQDPGMELHLIHYSYGVNSTEKGDLSSESTVSRIRTEHFPLTLESARPSHTSQYLCASSEINEKLFFGSGTQLSVL.

This clone has a handful of counts. The chain's CDR3 is CASSLGGTGGETQYF. CDR3 nucleotide sequence: TGTGCCAGCAGCTTAGGGGGGACAGGGGGAGAGACCCAGTACTTC. The rearrangement links TRBV7-9 to TRBJ2-5, with 11 positions matching TRBD1. The CDR3 contains 15 residues. Trimming took 1 base from V and 4 from J; bases not matched to a gene: 2. CDR1 SEHNR and CDR2 FQNEAQ come from the germline V gene (reference sequence). Based on the CDR3 plus reference TRBV7-9 and TRBJ2-5, the full variable domain is DTGVSQNPRHKITKRGQNVTFRCDPISEHNRLYWYRQTLGQGPEFLTYFQNEAQLEKSRLLSDRFSAERPKGSFSTLEIQRTEQGDSAMYLCASSLGGTGGETQYFGPGTRLLVL.

This clone was seen a handful of times. The chain links TRBV11-2 to TRBJ2-7; TRBD1 is a possible D gene (5 bases). Deletions cut 1 base from V and 2 bases from J, with 12 bases between. Germline CDR1 and CDR2: SGHAT and FQNNGV. This CDR3 comprises 15 residues. Here the CDR3 DNA reads TGTGCCAGCAGCTTAGCCCCAGGGCCCACCTACGAGCAGTACTTC. Translation gives CASSLAPGPTYEQYF.

The chain couples TRBV7-6 to TRBJ2-2; TRBD1 matches 10 bases. Germline CDR1 is SGHVS and CDR2 is FNYEAQ. V gave up 1 base and J gave up 3 bases; unmatched junction bases: 5. This CDR3 is 17 amino acids long. CDR3 nucleotide sequence: TGTGCCAGCAGCTTAGGCTTTGGACAGGGGGACACCGGGGAGCTGTTTTTT. Its protein is CASSLGFGQGDTGELFF.

V and J are TRBV19 and TRBJ1-4; possibly TRBD1 for D (5 bases). The CDR3 is made up of 15 amino acids. V was trimmed by 5 bases and J by 3 bases, leaving 13 bases between them. CDR1 and CDR2 (germline): LNHDA, SQIVND (reference sequence). The CDR3, as DNA: TGTGCCAGTAGTGTGACAGCTGGGGCTAATGAAAAACTGTTTTTT. Protein: CASSVTAGANEKLFF. The full variable domain, in which reference TRBV19 and TRBJ1-4 provide the parts outside the CDR3, is DGGITQSPKYLFRKEGQNVTLSCEQNLNHDAMYWYRQDPGQGLRLIYYSQIVNDFQKGDIAEGYSVSREKKESFPLTVTSAQKNPTAFYLCASSVTAGANEKLFFGSGTQLSVL.

The V and J genes are TRBV7-9 and TRBJ2-2, with D maybe TRBD2 (6 bases). The CDR3 is 15 amino acids. V was pared by 2 bases and J by 1 base, with 8 bases between. The germline gives CDR1 SEHNR, CDR2 FQNEAQ (reference sequence). CDR3 sequence reads: CASSLMGGNTGELFF. For the CDR3, the DNA is TGTGCCAGCAGCTTAATGGGAGGGAACACCGGGGAGCTGTTTTTT.

The table lists this clone with a few counts. The chain joins TRBV7-2 to TRBJ2-7; 12 nucleotides align to TRBD1. The CDR3 is 14 amino acids. CDR1 is SGHTA and CDR2 is FQGNSA in the germline V gene. Germline trimming cut 5 bases from V and 8 bases from J; bases unmatched to any gene: 7. DNA of the CDR3: TGTGCCAGCAGCCGGGACAGGGGGCGCGGGAAGCAGTACTTC. As protein: CASSRDRGRGKQYF.

The chain employs TRBV21-1 and TRBJ2-2; the table's D call TRBD2 went unverified against the DNA. TRBV21-1 is a pseudogene locus. The length of the CDR3 is 14 residues. In DNA, the CDR3 is TGTGCCAGCAGCAAAGTGGGGAGAGCCGGGGAGCTGTTTTTT. Translation gives CASSKVGRAGELFF.

This clone was found a few times. The J gene is TRBJ2-5, the V gene TRBV2, with a possible D match to TRBD2 (5 bases). V was clipped by 10 bases and J by 2 bases, with 17 bases between them. From germline, CDR1 is SNHLY and CDR2 FYNNEI. The CDR3 totals 14 residues. The CDR3 DNA sequence: TGTGCCAACAATATCGGTGGGAGTCAAGAGACCCAGTACTTC. Protein product: CANNIGGSQETQYF.

This clone has a single count. This chain connects TRBV6-5 to TRBJ1-2; the D gene is possibly TRBD1 (6 bases). Deletions cut 6 bases from V and 1 base from J, with 15 bases between. This CDR3 region has 15 residues. CDR1 and CDR2 (germline): MNHEY, SVGAGI. The CDR3 spells CASRPDRRLNYGYTF. The CDR3 DNA reads as TGTGCCAGCAGACCCGACAGGAGACTTAACTATGGCTACACCTTC.

This clone was seen only a few times. The chain is built from TRBV25-1 and TRBJ1-3, with D hard to call. CDR1 is MGHDK and CDR2 is SYGVNS in the germline V gene. The V and J ends lost 6 bases and 0 bases respectively, with 15 bases between them. The CDR3 is 16 residues long. The DNA for the CDR3 is TGTGCCAGCAGCACCGCGGGTTACGGCTCTGGAAACACCATATATTTT. Amino acid sequence: CASSTAGYGSGNTIYF.